The T cell receptor (beta chain) described here comes from a study of blood T cell repertoires in COVID-19. Across the study: PBMCs, B-cell-depleted T cells, or T cells provided the cDNA or gDNA that made up the material.

V shed 3 bases and J shed 4 bases, with 13 bases lying between them. The length of the CDR3 is 15 residues. Germline loops: CDR1 LGHDT, CDR2 YNNKEL (reference sequence). Original processing methods: It was from reference gene primer amplification that nucleated cell counts were estimated. Profiling relied on immunoSEQ multiplex PCR, and the TCRdb table lists in-frame clones only, not all of them. V and J calls and clone size come straight from that table; D and trimming were deduced from the DNA. The table lists 200,000 to 250,000 clones, 86% of them singletons. The sample was peripheral blood. V usage is TRBV3-1 (or the pseudogene TRBV3-2) and J usage is TRBJ2-1; maybe TRBD1 (6 bases). The source is a woman in her forties or fifties with acute or convalescent COVID-19. In DNA, the CDR3 is TGTGCCAGCAGCCAGGCCGGGACACCGTACAATGAGCAGTTCTTC. Its translation is CASSQAGTPYNEQFF.